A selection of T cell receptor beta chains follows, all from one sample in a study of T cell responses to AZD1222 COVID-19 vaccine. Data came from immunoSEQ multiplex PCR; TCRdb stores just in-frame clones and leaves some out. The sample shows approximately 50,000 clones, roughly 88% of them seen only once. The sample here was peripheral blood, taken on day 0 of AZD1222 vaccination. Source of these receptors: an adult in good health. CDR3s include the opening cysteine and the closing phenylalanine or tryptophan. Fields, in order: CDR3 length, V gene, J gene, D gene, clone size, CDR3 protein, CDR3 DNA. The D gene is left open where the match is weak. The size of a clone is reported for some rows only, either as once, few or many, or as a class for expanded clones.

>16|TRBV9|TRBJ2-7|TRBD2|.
CASSRVAGVYVYEQYF
TGTGCCAGCAGCCGAGTAGCGGGAGTTTATGTCTACGAGCAGTACTTC
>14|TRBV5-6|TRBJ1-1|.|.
CASSYKQLNTEAFF
TGTGCCAGCAGCTATAAACAGTTGAACACTGAAGCTTTCTTT
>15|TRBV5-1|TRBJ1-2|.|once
CASRLTQGGTHGYTF
TGCGCCAGCAGGCTAACCCAGGGAGGAACCCATGGCTACACCTTC
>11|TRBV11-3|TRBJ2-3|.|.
CASSLTDTQYF
TGTGCCAGCAGCCTTACAGATACGCAGTATTTT
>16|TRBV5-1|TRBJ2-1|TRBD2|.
CASSVRLGGRAIEQFF
TGCGCCAGCAGTGTGAGGCTTGGCGGGAGGGCTATTGAGCAGTTCTTC
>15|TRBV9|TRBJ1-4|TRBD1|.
CASSVTGTGDEKLFF
TGTGCCAGCAGCGTGACGGGGACAGGGGATGAAAAACTGTTTTTT
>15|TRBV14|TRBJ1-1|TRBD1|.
CASSQIGDRGPEAFF
TGTGCCAGCAGCCAAATCGGGGACAGGGGACCCGAAGCTTTCTTT
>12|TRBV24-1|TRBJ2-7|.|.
CATSLTSFEQYF
TGTGCCACCAGCCTCACTAGTTTCGAGCAGTACTTC
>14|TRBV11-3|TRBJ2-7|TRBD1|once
CASSTRQGSYEQYF
TGTGCCAGCAGCACCCGACAGGGTTCCTACGAGCAGTACTTC
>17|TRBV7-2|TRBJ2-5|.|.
CASSLQLADGGRETQYF
TGTGCCAGCAGCTTACAATTAGCGGATGGGGGCAGAGAGACCCAGTACTTC
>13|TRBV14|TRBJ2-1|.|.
CASSQDRHNEQFF
TGTGCCAGCAGCCAAGATCGACACAATGAGCAGTTCTTC
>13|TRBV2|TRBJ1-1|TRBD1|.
CASREYRGPEAFF
TGTGCCAGCAGGGAATACAGGGGTCCTGAAGCTTTCTTT
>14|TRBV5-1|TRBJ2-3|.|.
CASSLGGLTDTQYF
TGCGCCAGCAGCTTGGGGGGCCTCACAGATACGCAGTATTTT
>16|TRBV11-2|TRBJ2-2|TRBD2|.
CASSKPTSGSAGELFF
TGTGCCAGCAGCAAACCAACTAGCGGGAGTGCCGGGGAGCTGTTTTTT
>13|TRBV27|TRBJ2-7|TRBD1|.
CASSPGQSYEQYF
TGTGCCAGCAGTCCGGGACAGTCCTACGAGCAGTACTTC
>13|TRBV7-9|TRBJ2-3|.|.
CASSLGGTDTQYF
TGTGCCAGCAGCCTAGGGGGCACAGATACGCAGTATTTT